The subject of this entry is one TCR beta chain. Its antigen is still unknown. These data originate in a study of T cell responses to AZD1222 COVID-19 vaccine. Broader study findings: Possibly, clonal diversity was underestimated; donors were largely white British and included more females.

Sequencing used immunoSEQ multiplex PCR; TCRdb keeps in-frame clones, though not all of them. The sample carries about 140,000 clones, around 89% recorded once. CDR1 and CDR2 (germline): SGHRS, YFSETQ. There are 15 residues in the CDR3. The V gene end was trimmed by 4 bases and the J gene end by 4 bases; junction bases not matched to a gene: 6. Pooling was applied to second doses at about 4 or about 12 weeks. The V and J genes are TRBV5-1 and TRBJ2-3; the match to TRBD2 covers 10 bases. Sequenced material: peripheral blood, taken 28 days after the second AZD1222 dose. This clonotype was sampled from an adult who received the AZD1222 COVID-19 vaccine. The chain's CDR3 is CASSPTAGGPDTQYF. CDR3 bases: TGCGCCAGCAGCCCGACAGCGGGGGGGCCAGATACGCAGTATTTT.